This passage covers 3 T cell receptor beta chains from one sample sequenced in a study of CD8+ T cells in alopecia areata. The sequencing template was cDNA reverse transcribed from extracted RNA. TCRdb's copy holds only in-frame clones and misses some; the assay was immunoSEQ multiplex PCR. Of about 200,000 clones in the sample, around three fifths were seen once. Treatment meaning: oral pan-JAK inhibitor, 5-10 mg twice daily. Sequences were derived from CD4+ T cells sorted from blood, sampled at week 4, from a patient treated with tofacitinib. The receptors derive from a human donor with alopecia areata.

The rearrangement uses TRBV5-6 and TRBJ2-4, with D maybe TRBD2 (5 bases). V lost 0 bases to trimming and J lost 0 bases, with 10 bases between them. Germline V CDR1 and CDR2: SGHDT, YYEEEE. The CDR3 is made up of 16 amino acids. The CDR3 DNA reads TGTGCCAGCAGCTTGGTGGGGAGCGGAGCCAAAAACATTCAGTACTTC. Residues: CASSLVGSGAKNIQYF.

This CDR3 is CAWSPGNTGELFF. The CDR3 coding sequence is TGTGCCTGGAGCCCCGGAAACACCGGGGAGCTGTTTTTT. The chain couples TRBV30 to TRBJ2-2, with D hard to call. CDR3 length: 13 amino acids. V lost 3 bases and J lost 2, with 7 bases in between. Germline values: CDR1 GTSNPN, CDR2 SVGIG (reference sequence).

V usage is TRBV18 and J usage is TRBJ1-5; the D gene is possibly TRBD1 (5 bases). The germline V gene encodes CDR1 KGHSH and CDR2 LQKENI. This CDR3 has 12 amino acids. V was cut by 2 bases and J by 9 bases, with 8 bases left in between. The CDR3 coding sequence is TGTGCCAGCTCACCAGCAGGGCGGCCCCAGCATTTT. Protein sequence: CASSPAGRPQHF.